The sequence of this TCR beta chain was determined in a study of T cells in localized non-small cell lung cancer (dated by TCRdb to between 2020 and 2021). In the study overall: The study analyzed T cell repertoires of hundreds of early-stage NSCLC patients, comparing tumors and uninvolved tumor-adjacent lungs. The cohort was made up of about 240 treatment-naive NSCLC patients whose localized lung tumors had been resected. The mean age of the NSCLC patients was around 65 years, with 130 or so men and 110 or so women.

On this clone itself: No cognate antigen has been identified for it. Base quality data are lacking; no much larger clone is found one base away.

TCR beta CDR3 regions were sequenced from DNA using the immunoSEQ Assay. As for the authors' bioinformatics: To compute T cell density, TCR beta template counts were normalized to usable DNA, which was estimated by amplifying housekeeping genes. Richness was estimated with the preseqR package, extrapolating to 400,000 templates for PBMC samples and 120,000 templates for tissue samples. Clonality was taken to be one minus Pielou's evenness. Tissue-enriched TCRs were identified through differential abundance testing performed on productive amino-acid clonotypes, with a minimum total count of 5 and an alpha of 0.1. The Jaccard Index and the Morisita Overlap Index were used to measure repertoire overlap between compartments. GLIPH grouped TCR beta CDR3s together with public tetramer-defined viral CDR3s, and a viral motif had to include at least three viral sequences and also show V-gene enrichment. TCRdb mirrors the immuneACCESS table, restricted to in-frame sequences. Some clones are absent from its copies; in checked studies, under half trace to an unresolved V gene, and the reason for the others is unknown. V, J and clone size derive from that table, while D and trimming were established from the DNA sequence. This sample has approximately 83,000 clones in its table, and about nine tenths of those were observed once. About 4% of the sample goes to the ten largest clones.

At diagnosis, tumor, uninvolved tumor-adjacent lung and peripheral blood were collected and then preserved as a mix of FFPE and fresh-frozen material. For TCR repertoire profiling, the blood samples were analyzed as peripheral blood mononuclear cells. Points the paper makes about the study in general: Uninvolved tumor-adjacent lung showed the highest T cell clonality, higher than tumor, which suggests more focused antigenic responses in the adjacent lung. Higher blood T cell density associated with longer overall survival, while higher adjacent-lung clonality associated with shorter survival. Of the top 100 tumor clones, a median of roughly 53 were detected in paired uninvolved adjacent lung; around 27 were also among that lung's top 100. Since the design was exploratory, TCR variables were selected using unadjusted p-values with no false-discovery rate correction. Because multi-region tumor sequencing was not performed, intratumor heterogeneity could not be ruled out.

The CDR3 starts with the cysteine, ends with the phenylalanine, and has 19 residues. The entry retains the CDR3 DNA only, 57 bases that are in frame from base 1. Based on the germline V gene (reference sequence), the CDR1 and CDR2 sequences are LNHNV and YYDKDF. V loses 0 bases at its end and J loses 3 bases; junction bases beyond the gene matches: 11. The rearrangement combines TRBV15 with TRBJ2-7; 13 bases in the middle match TRBD2. The clonotype was recovered from a woman aged 35-75 years with stage II squamous cell lung carcinoma. Here the sequenced sample was PBMCs, taken before any cancer treatment. The CDR3 is CATSRDGGTSGTKGYEQYF. The nucleotides read TGTGCCACCAGCAGAGATGGTGGGACTAGCGGGACCAAGGGCTACGAGCAGTACTTC.